The TCR beta chain under discussion was sequenced for a study of T cells in Graves' hyperthyroidism and ophthalmopathy. Study information: Before any treatment, at initial diagnosis, peripheral blood was collected.

With respect to this clonotype: The antigen remains unidentified. This could be a read error, since a much larger clone is one nucleotide away.

CDR1 LNHDA and CDR2 SQIVND come from the germline V gene (reference sequence). The CDR3 totals 14 residues. Study-level findings and limits: Most clonotypes that expanded in the thyroid above 0.001 also showed up in blood.

Amplified TCR beta CDR3 regions derived from RNA transcripts. With the HTBI primer set, the TCR CDR3 went through a first round of RT-PCR. MiXCR, run by TCRdb on the multiplex PCR reads, gives a single entry per CDR3 protein. The sample has roughly 510,000 distinct CDR3 sequences, roughly 20% seen once. Disease duration under 2 months; hyperthyroidism patients were aged 18 to 65. Material for sequencing was blood. This chain joins TRBV19 and TRBJ2-7; 9 bases are shared with TRBD1. The TCR sequence derives from a man between 18 and 29 years old with Graves' hyperthyroidism. The CDR3, as DNA: TGTGCCAGTAGTACCCACAGACAGGGGGGCGAGCAGGACTTC. This sequence encodes CASSTHRQGGEQDF.